This TCR beta chain was sequenced during a study of cytomegalovirus exposure and HLA in healthy donors (dated by TCRdb to the late 2010s). About the full investigation: An earlier analysis of approximately 640 of the donors reported 276 Gb of sequence data and 100 million to 130 million unique TCR beta sequences from about 200 million T cells. An early release covering just under 650 HLA-typed donors comprised 250 to 350 gigabases of sequencing data and tens of millions of unique TCR sequences. Of the 350 to 400 genotyped donors, over 70% fell in the genetic ancestry cluster associated with self-reported Caucasian donors. The study was designed to test whether signatures of past pathogen exposure could be identified by cataloging public T cell receptors. Using immunosequencing, the study profiled T cell repertoires from 500 to 800 subjects and related those repertoires to cytomegalovirus serostatus. Along with the 666-subject first cohort, a separate validation cohort of about 110 different subjects was used. The study combined high-throughput TCR immunosequencing, statistical association of individual TCRs with disease status, and machine learning to predict cytomegalovirus infection status. In a later analysis, previously published TCR beta repertoires from some 640 donors were re-analyzed and high-resolution HLA genotyping was added so that TCR occurrence patterns could be studied. Rather than using new phenotypic data, the later analysis identified candidate immune exposures from TCR beta sequences and from how often those sequences occurred across donors. In an earlier analysis of roughly 600 of the donors, high-throughput TCR beta sequencing was used to judge whether each TCR beta V gene segment behaved as functional or pseudogenic. Donor age, sex, ethnicity and CMV serostatus were compiled alongside the repertoire data. A later genetic analysis took genome-wide SNP genotypes for about three fifths of the 666 donors and used that subset as a discovery cohort. All discovery cohort repertoires had been generated on a single sequencing platform. HLA typing included class I and class II loci at four-digit resolution. The number of donors typed differed by locus, with roughly 620-630 for A, B, C, DRB1 and DQB1, roughly 550 for DQA1, over 600 for DPA1, and approximately 470 for DPB1. Roughly five DR-DQ haplotypes were handled as single units for association and clustering, since linkage in the cohort was strong. Across around 400 genotyped donors of the cohort, an average of roughly 230,000 unique TCR beta nucleotide sequences per donor were sequenced, and approximately 17% of those sequences were non-productive.

Details on this clone: The antigen it recognizes is unknown. Per-base quality was not reported, and no clone a single base away is much larger than it.

Results the study describes overall, beyond this receptor: A later analysis found that TCR association rates varied across HLA loci, with DRB1 alleles showing the most associated TCRs and HLA-C alleles the fewest. A later analysis associated some 17,000 TCR beta sequences with specific HLA alleles at a false discovery rate of 0.05. Correlated functional status among segregating V segments might reflect linkage disequilibrium, but an unknown experimental factor could not be ruled out. Compared with the 666-donor mean, donors in an Asian-associated ancestry cluster had fewer N-insertions in productive TCRs, according to a later genetic analysis. In a later analysis, HLA-associated TCR beta chains were found to be more clonally expanded and to have lower generation probabilities than equally common non-associated chains. A later genetic analysis associated a missense DCLRE1C variant with V-gene and J-gene trimming of TCR beta chains, and an independent cohort replicated the association. Only TCR beta chains were sequenced in this cohort, and the absence of alpha or paired-chain data limited detectable features. A further reported finding was that TCR beta sequences accurately predicted the HLA-A and HLA-B alleles for most subjects in the first cohort. According to the authors, the approach could potentially be generalized to other disease states and immunological phenotypes. Immune exposure information for the cohort was limited to CMV serostatus. Cytomegalovirus status was reported to be diagnosed by the classifier with high specificity and sensitivity in both the original and validation cohorts. A group of highly shared sequence variants was considered likely to be a technical artifact of the sequencing pipeline. When HLA alleles, especially DR and DQ, strongly co-occurred, TCR associations were difficult to assign to individual alleles. Because counts were too low, about 17 rarely observed V segments, including chromosome 9 orphons, were excluded from the earlier analysis of several hundred of the donors. Most CMV-associated TCR beta chains appeared to be HLA-restricted in a later analysis, and the HLA associations seemed to be driven largely by CMV exposure. Because HLA typing was unavailable for some donors at each locus, only the typed subset was used in association tests. A total of about 180 TCR beta chains were listed by the study as associated with cytomegalovirus. Several of the top co-occurrence clusters appeared to be linked to parvovirus B19, influenza, CMV and Epstein-Barr virus, according to a later analysis. Presence/absence analyses assumed roughly uniform sequencing depth across donors, an assumption that may not hold. In vitro tests confirmed that a few of the cytomegalovirus-associated TCR beta chains recognize cytomegalovirus antigens. While some public TCRs were present in many individuals, most TCR sequences turned up only very rarely across donors. Because the 87-base-pair reads could not distinguish some IMGT-functional V segments, including TRBV6-2 and TRBV6-3, those segments were excluded. Broadly in line with IMGT annotations, most TCR beta V segments showed up in productive rearrangements about 90% or about 30% of the time in an earlier analysis of several hundred of the donors.

Clipping removes 1 base from V and 5 bases from J, with 5 as the unmatched junction base count. The CDR3 goes from the cysteine to the phenylalanine over 15 residues. Of the read, only the CDR3 DNA is kept; its 45 bases are in frame from base 1. Reading the germline V gene (reference sequence) gives CDR1 SEHNR and CDR2 FQNEAQ. The cohort comprised approximately 700 healthy bone marrow donors. Cohort members were all nominally healthy when sampled, although unrecorded immune exposures were likely present. The donor tested CMV seronegative and was one of the 352 seronegative cohort members. Each donor provided a peripheral blood sample, and peripheral blood mononuclear cells were used for TCR beta sequencing. Genomic DNA was extracted from the blood cell samples with the Qiagen DNeasy Blood Extraction Kit. Libraries were prepared through the immunoSEQ multiplex PCR assay. The multiplex PCR relied on a mix of 60 forward primers for TCR Vbeta segments and 13 reverse primers for TCR Jbeta segments. Amplification of the CDR3 region of rearranged TCR beta genes was performed with a multiplex PCR assay on genomic DNA. The amplified TCR beta libraries were sequenced on the Illumina HiSeq System as 87-base-pair reads. The original pipeline was this. Across the 600 to 700 repertoires, a later analysis counted about 81 million unique TCR beta chains, roughly 11 million of which were shared by at least two donors. A nearest-neighbor algorithm error-corrected the raw reads and collapsed the reads into unique sequences, merging closely related sequences to remove PCR and sequencing errors. To assign V, D and J gene segments, CDR3 sequences were aligned to IMGT reference sequences. For a sequence to be retained, a match of at least six nucleotides was required to both a V gene segment and a J gene segment. Rearrangements were classified as productive when the CDR3 lacked stop codons and remained in frame with V and J, and all other rearrangements were classified as non-productive. Following IMGT convention, CDR3 was defined as the stretch from the second conserved V-encoded cysteine to the conserved J-encoded phenylalanine. The earlier analysis of 587 of the donors excluded sequences that lacked an unambiguous match to a single V gene segment. An earlier analysis of several hundred of the donors called V segments functional above 56.7% productive rearrangements and segregating when the between-donor standard deviation exceeded 5%. A statistical classification framework was built to diagnose cytomegalovirus status from the catalog of TCR beta chain sequences. A later analysis assigned V and J genes by comparing TCR nucleotide sequences with IMGT/GENE-DB human TR gene sequences. The TCRdist pipeline was used in a later analysis to assign CDR3 sequences and most-parsimonious VDJ recombination scenarios. In a later analysis, each TCR beta chain was defined by its CDR3 amino acid sequence together with its V-gene family, and reads without a unique V-gene family were excluded. In a later analysis, 450 to 600 highly shared, low-generation-probability nucleotide sequences were removed to address suspected cross-contamination and a sequencing artifact. In a later analysis, a clonal expansion index was calculated for each public chain from normalized within-repertoire ranks of inferred template counts. In a later analysis, generation probabilities were computed using a VDJ recombination model fitted to out-of-frame rearrangements, and the results were checked against IGoR. A later analysis scored TCR-TCR, TCR-HLA and TCR-CMV co-occurrence with hypergeometric tests, applying a repertoire-size bias correction to TCR pairs. To estimate false discovery rates, a later analysis permuted the HLA or CMV assignments 20 times. A later analysis grouped co-occurring TCRs with DBSCAN, adding TCRdist sequence similarity when clustering within HLA-allele-positive subsets. Repertoires with fewer than 30,000 or more than 120,000 public chains were left out of co-occurrence clustering, as were about 5 repertoires with anomalous nucleotide sharing. The table was pulled from immuneACCESS by TCRdb, which kept in-frame rearrangements only. Such tables lose some clones; where checked, under half of the loss comes from unresolved V genes, and the rest has no known cause. That table is the source of V, J and clone size, and D and trimming were worked out from the DNA. Present in this sample are 40,000 or so clones, around 72% of which were seen just once. The ten largest clonotypes hold less than 4% of the sample.

This receptor chain uses TRBV7-9 and TRBJ1-5, with TRBD1 matching 7 junction bases. The sequenced sample consisted of PBMCs. The TCR comes from a young woman in good health and CMV-seronegative. The CDR3 in this case is CASSLGEGAHQPQHF. The nucleotide sequence reads TGTGCCAGCAGCTTAGGCGAGGGGGCCCATCAGCCCCAGCATTTT.